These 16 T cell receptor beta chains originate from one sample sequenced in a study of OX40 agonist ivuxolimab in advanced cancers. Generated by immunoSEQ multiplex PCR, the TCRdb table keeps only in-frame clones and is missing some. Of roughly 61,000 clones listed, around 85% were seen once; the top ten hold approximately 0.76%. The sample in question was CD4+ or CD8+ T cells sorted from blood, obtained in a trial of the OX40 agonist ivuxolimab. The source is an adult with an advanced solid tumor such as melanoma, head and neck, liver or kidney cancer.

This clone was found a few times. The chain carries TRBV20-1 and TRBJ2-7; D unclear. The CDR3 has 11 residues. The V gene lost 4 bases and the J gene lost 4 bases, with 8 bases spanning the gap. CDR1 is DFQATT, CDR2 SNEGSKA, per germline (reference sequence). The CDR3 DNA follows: TGCAGTGCTACTCCCGGGTACGAGCAGTACTTC. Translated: CSATPGYEQYF.

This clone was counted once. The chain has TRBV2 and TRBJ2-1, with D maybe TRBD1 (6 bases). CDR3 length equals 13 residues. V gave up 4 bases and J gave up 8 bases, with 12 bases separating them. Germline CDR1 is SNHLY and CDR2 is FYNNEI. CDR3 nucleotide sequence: TGTGCCAGCAGTGGAATAGGGGGATATGAGCAGTTCTTC. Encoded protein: CASSGIGGYEQFF.

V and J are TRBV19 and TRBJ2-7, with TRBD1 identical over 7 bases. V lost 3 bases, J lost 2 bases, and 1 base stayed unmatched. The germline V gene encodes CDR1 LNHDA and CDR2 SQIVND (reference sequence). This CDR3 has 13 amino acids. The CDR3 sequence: CASSMGQPYEQYF. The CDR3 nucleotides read TGTGCCAGTAGTATGGGACAGCCCTACGAGCAGTACTTC.

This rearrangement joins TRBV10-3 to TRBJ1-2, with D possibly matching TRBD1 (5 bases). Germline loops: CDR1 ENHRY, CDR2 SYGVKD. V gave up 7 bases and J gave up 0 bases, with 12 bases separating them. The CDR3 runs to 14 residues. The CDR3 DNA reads TGTGCCATCAATCCGGGACGGACTAACTATGGCTACACCTTC. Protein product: CAINPGRTNYGYTF.

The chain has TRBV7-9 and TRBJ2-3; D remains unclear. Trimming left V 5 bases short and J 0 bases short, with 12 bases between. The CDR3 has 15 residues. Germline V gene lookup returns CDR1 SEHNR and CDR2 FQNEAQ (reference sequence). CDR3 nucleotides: TGTGCCAGCAGCCCGCTGGCGTCTAGCACAGATACGCAGTATTTT. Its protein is CASSPLASSTDTQYF. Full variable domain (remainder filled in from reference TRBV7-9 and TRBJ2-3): DTGVSQNPRHKITKRGQNVTFRCDPISEHNRLYWYRQTLGQGPEFLTYFQNEAQLEKSRLLSDRFSAERPKGSFSTLEIQRTEQGDSAMYLCASSPLASSTDTQYFGPGTRLTVL.

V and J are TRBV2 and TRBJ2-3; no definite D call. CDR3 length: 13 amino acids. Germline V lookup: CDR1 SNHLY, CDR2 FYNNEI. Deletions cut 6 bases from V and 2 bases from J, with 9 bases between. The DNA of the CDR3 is TGTGCCAGCAGCTCGGGCCCCACAGATACGCAGTATTTT. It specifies CASSSGPTDTQYF.

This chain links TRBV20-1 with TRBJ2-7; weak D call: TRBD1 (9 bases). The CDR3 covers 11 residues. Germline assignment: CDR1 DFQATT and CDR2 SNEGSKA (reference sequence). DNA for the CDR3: TGCGCGGGGGGACAGGGTATGGGGCAGTACTTC. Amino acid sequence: CAGGQGMGQYF.

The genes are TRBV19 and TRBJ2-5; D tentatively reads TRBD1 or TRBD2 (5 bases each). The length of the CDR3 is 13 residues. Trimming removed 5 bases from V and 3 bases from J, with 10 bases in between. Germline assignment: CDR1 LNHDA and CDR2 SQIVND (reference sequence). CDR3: CASSWGIEETQYF. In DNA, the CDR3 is TGTGCCAGTAGTTGGGGGATAGAAGAGACCCAGTACTTC. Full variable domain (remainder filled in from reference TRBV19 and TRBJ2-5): DGGITQSPKYLFRKEGQNVTLSCEQNLNHDAMYWYRQDPGQGLRLIYYSQIVNDFQKGDIAEGYSVSREKKESFPLTVTSAQKNPTAFYLCASSWGIEETQYFGPGTRLLVL.

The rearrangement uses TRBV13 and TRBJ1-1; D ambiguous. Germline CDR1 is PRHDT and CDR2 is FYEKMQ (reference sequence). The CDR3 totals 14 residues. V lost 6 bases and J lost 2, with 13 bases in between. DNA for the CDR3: TGTGCCAGCAGTTCCCTTGGACTAAACACTGAAGCTTTCTTT. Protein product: CASSSLGLNTEAFF.

CDR3 in amino acids: CASSLSPSGFSTDTQYF. CDR3 DNA: TGTGCCAGCAGCTTATCCCCTAGCGGCTTTAGCACAGATACGCAGTATTTT. The chain has TRBV7-8 and TRBJ2-3; 7 bases agree with TRBD2. Per the germline V gene, CDR1 is SGHVS and CDR2 is FQNEAQ. CDR3 length: 17 residues. The V segment lost 2 bases and the J segment 0 bases; nucleotides outside the gene matches: 8.

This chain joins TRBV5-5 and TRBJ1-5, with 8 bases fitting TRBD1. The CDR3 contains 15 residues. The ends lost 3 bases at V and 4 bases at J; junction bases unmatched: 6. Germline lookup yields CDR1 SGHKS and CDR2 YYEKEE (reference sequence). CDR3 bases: TGTGCCAGCAGCTCTTGGACAGGGAGAAATCAGCCCCAGCATTTT. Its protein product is CASSSWTGRNQPQHF.

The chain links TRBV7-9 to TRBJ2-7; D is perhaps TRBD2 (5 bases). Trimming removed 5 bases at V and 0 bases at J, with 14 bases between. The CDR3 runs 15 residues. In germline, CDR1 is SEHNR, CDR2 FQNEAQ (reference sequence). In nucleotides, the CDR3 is TGTGCCAGCAGCACCGCCAGTGACTACTCCTACGAGCAGTACTTC. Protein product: CASSTASDYSYEQYF.

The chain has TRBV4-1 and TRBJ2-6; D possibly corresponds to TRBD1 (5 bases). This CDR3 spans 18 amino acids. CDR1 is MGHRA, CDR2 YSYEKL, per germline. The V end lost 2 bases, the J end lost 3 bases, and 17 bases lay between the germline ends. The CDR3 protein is CASSQPTQGPRGANVLTF. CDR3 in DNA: TGCGCCAGCAGCCAACCGACCCAGGGCCCCCGTGGGGCCAACGTCCTGACTTTC.

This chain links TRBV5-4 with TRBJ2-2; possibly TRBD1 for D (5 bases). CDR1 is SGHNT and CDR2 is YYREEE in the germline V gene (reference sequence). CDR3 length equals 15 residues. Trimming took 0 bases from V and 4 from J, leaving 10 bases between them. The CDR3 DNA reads TGTGCCAGCAGCTTGGATCAGGGCCTCACCGGGGAGCTGTTTTTT. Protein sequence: CASSLDQGLTGELFF.

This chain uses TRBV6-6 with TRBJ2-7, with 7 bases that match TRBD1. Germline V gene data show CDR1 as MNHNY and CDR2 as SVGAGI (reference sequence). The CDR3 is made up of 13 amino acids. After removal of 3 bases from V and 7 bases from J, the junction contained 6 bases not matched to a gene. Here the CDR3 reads CASSYEGAREQYF. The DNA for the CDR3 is TGTGCCAGCAGTTATGAGGGGGCGCGGGAGCAGTACTTC.

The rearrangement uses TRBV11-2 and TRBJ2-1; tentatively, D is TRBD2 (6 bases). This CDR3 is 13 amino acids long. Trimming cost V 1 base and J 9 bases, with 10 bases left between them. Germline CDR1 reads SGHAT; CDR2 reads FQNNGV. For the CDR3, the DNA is TGTGCCAGCAGCTTAGTACTAGCCGGTGAGCAGTTCTTC. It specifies CASSLVLAGEQFF.